This TCR beta chain was observed in a study of shared clonotypes between healthy human individuals. Whole-study context: Per donor, CD8 memory used one plate, CD8 naive used two, CD4 memory used three and CD4 naive used three.

Terminally differentiated effector memory CD45RA+ cells were excluded from the naive CD8 cells, which were CD45RO-negative and positively selected for CCR7. Every donor, a Caucasian adult, lived in Nashville, Tennessee. Study-wide findings and caveats: When naive CD4 clonotypes were compared across several donors, about 4.8% were shared.

It was at deep level that the assay was run. Clones were read by immunoSEQ multiplex PCR, and TCRdb kept only the in-frame ones, dropping some. The sample lists under 700,000 clones; approximately 96% were seen once. Trimming removed 2 bases from V and 3 bases from J, with 7 bases in between. This CDR3 is built from 13 residues. Germline CDR1 is MDHEN and CDR2 is SYDVKM. The table lists this clone with a count of one. Its antigen is not identified. The receptor was isolated from a woman aged 25 to 45 in good health. Sequenced input: naive CD8+ T cells sorted from blood. J is TRBJ1-1 and V is TRBV28; D is uncertain. The CDR3 sequence is CASSLIGDTEAFF. As DNA, the CDR3 is TGTGCCAGCAGTTTAATCGGGGACACTGAAGCTTTCTTT.